These 24 T cell receptor beta chains originate from one sample sequenced in a study of blood T cells in healthy people across ages. Alongside a J-beta primer mix, a sample-barcoded 5' primer served in a second PCR lasting roughly 7 to 11 cycles. TCRdb re-derived calls from the 5' RACE reads in MiXCR, one entry per CDR3 protein. The sample contains roughly 730,000 distinct CDR3 sequences, more than 55% of which appear only once. Sequenced sample: blood. The origin of the receptors is a man between 40 and 49 years old in good health.

J is TRBJ2-7 and V is TRBV7-2; D might be TRBD1 (6 bases). Trimming stripped 5 bases from V and 3 bases from J, with 11 bases between. Germline CDR1 and CDR2: SGHTA and FQGNSA. This CDR3 comprises 13 residues. The CDR3, as DNA: TGTGCCAGCAGCCCAGGGGCGTACTACGAGCAGTACTTC. This encodes CASSPGAYYEQYF. The whole variable domain, remainder taken from reference TRBV7-2 and TRBJ2-7, is GAGVSQSPSNKVTEKGKDVELRCDPISGHTALYWYRQSLGQGLEFLIYFQGNSAPDKSGLPSDRFSAERTGGSVSTLTIQRTQQEDSAVYLCASSPGAYYEQYFGPGTRLTVT.

The V gene is TRBV28, the J gene TRBJ2-7; 7 bases fit TRBD2. Germline V gene data show CDR1 as MDHEN and CDR2 as SYDVKM. After removal of 5 bases from V and 7 bases from J, the junction contained 14 bases not matched to a gene. This CDR3 has 15 amino acids. CDR3 DNA sequence: TGTGCCAGCAGTCTCCGCGGGGGTTTTACCGGGGAGCAGTACTTC. Translated: CASSLRGGFTGEQYF.

The chain has TRBV6-2 or TRBV6-3 and TRBJ1-1, with D tentatively TRBD1 (6 bases). This CDR3 is 14 amino acids long. Germline CDR1 MNHEY, CDR2 SVGEGT. V was trimmed by 2 bases and J by 5 bases, leaving 12 bases between them. CDR3: CASSYTQGRTEAFF. In DNA form, the CDR3 reads TGTGCCAGCAGTTACACTCAGGGGAGGACTGAAGCTTTCTTT.

V is TRBV29-1 and J is TRBJ1-1; a weak D match, TRBD1 (5 bases). Germline V gene data show CDR1 as SQVTM and CDR2 as ANQGSEA. V was pared by 2 bases and J by 6 bases, with 10 bases between. This CDR3 contains 12 residues. The CDR3 spells CSVESGRAEAFF. The DNA of the CDR3 is TGCAGCGTTGAATCGGGCAGGGCTGAAGCTTTCTTT.

This clonotype came up many times. This chain joins TRBV29-1 and TRBJ2-7; unclear D gene. This CDR3 has 12 amino acids. Germline V CDR1 and CDR2: SQVTM, ANQGSEA. Trimming cost V 4 bases and J 0 bases, with 7 bases left between them. CDR3 in amino acids: CSVGESSYEQYF. CDR3 DNA sequence: TGCAGCGTTGGAGAGAGCTCCTACGAGCAGTACTTC.

A single count supports this clonotype. CDR3 DNA sequence: TGTGCCAGCAGCTCCTCGGGTCTGGGCTCCTACGAGCAGTACTTC. It yields the protein CASSSSGLGSYEQYF. The rearrangement joins TRBV5-5 to TRBJ2-7, with D unclear. Deletions cut 3 bases from V and 0 bases from J, with 13 bases between. CDR3 length: 15 residues. Germline V gene sequence: CDR1 SGHKS, CDR2 YYEKEE (reference sequence).

The V call is TRBV20-1, the J call TRBJ1-3; D unresolved. Trimming took off 6 bases at V and 0 bases at J, with 6 bases between the two ends. CDR1 and CDR2 (germline): DFQATT, SNEGSKA (reference sequence). The CDR3 has 12 amino acids. The CDR3 sequence: CSAADSGNTIYF. CDR3 sequence (DNA): TGCAGTGCCGCTGACTCTGGAAACACCATATATTTT.

With respect to this clonotype: This may be a read error: a much more frequent sequence differs by one nucleotide. CDR3 bases: TGCGCCAGCAGCCAAGATTTTGGGCAAGAGACCCAGTACTTC. Its translation is CASSQDFGQETQYF. V is TRBV4-1 and J is TRBJ2-5; D unclear. CDR3 length: 14 residues. Trimming shortened V by 0 bases and J by 2 bases, and 7 bases separated the two germline ends. In germline, CDR1 is MGHRA, CDR2 YSYEKL.

This clonotype has just a few counts. The chain recombines TRBV27 with TRBJ2-5; the match to TRBD2 covers 8 bases. CDR3 length: 13 residues. V lost 6 bases, J lost 4 bases, and 4 bases stayed unmatched. Germline loops: CDR1 MNHEY, CDR2 SMNVEV (reference sequence). CDR3: CASRRGVGETQYF. The DNA for the CDR3 is TGTGCCAGCAGGCGGGGGGTCGGAGAGACCCAGTACTTC.

Points on this clonotype: A read error may produce the germline difference seen at one junction end. This chain connects TRBV12-3 or TRBV12-4 to TRBJ2-1; no firm D call. The CDR3 runs 15 residues. CDR3 bases: TGTGCCAGCAGCCGACTGGCAAGCTCCTACAATGAGCAGTCCTTC. This encodes CASSRLASSYNEQSF.

This rearrangement joins TRBV20-1 to TRBJ2-7; the match to TRBD2 covers 12 bases. CDR1 is DFQATT and CDR2 is SNEGSKA in the germline V gene (reference sequence). The V segment lost 2 bases and the J segment 1 base; nucleotides outside the gene matches: 6. CDR3 length equals 16 residues. The CDR3 loop reads CSARLAGGPRSYEQYF. The CDR3 coding sequence is TGCAGTGCTAGACTAGCGGGAGGGCCACGGTCCTACGAGCAGTACTTC.

This sequence joins TRBV20-1 and TRBJ1-2, with 8 bases that match TRBD1. V lost 7 bases, J lost 4 bases, and 5 bases stayed unmatched. CDR1 is DFQATT, CDR2 SNEGSKA, per germline (reference sequence). The CDR3 extends over 12 amino acids. The CDR3 DNA sequence: TGCAGTGTTTGGGACAGGCTCTATGGCTACACCTTC. The encoded protein is CSVWDRLYGYTF.

V is TRBV27 and J is TRBJ1-4; D is perhaps TRBD1 (5 bases). CDR3 length: 12 amino acids. Trimming took 6 bases from V and 4 from J, leaving 6 bases between them. Per germline, CDR1 MNHEY and CDR2 SMNVEV (reference sequence). DNA of the CDR3: TGTGCCAGCAGCGGGGGTAATGAAAAACTGTTTTTT. Protein sequence: CASSGGNEKLFF.

The chain joins TRBV20-1 to TRBJ2-2, with 14 nucleotides matching TRBD2. This CDR3 region has 19 residues. Trimming removed 5 bases from V and 3 bases from J; junction bases left unmatched: 14. Germline values: CDR1 DFQATT, CDR2 SNEGSKA (reference sequence). As DNA, the CDR3 is TGCAGTGCTGACCCTGGACTAGCGGGAGGTCGGGGGCACACCGGGGAGCTGTTTTTT. It translates to CSADPGLAGGRGHTGELFF.

The chain is built from TRBV20-1 and TRBJ2-7, with D maybe TRBD1 (5 bases). Germline V gene data show CDR1 as DFQATT and CDR2 as SNEGSKA (reference sequence). The V and J ends lost 3 bases and 2 bases respectively, with 8 bases between them. The CDR3 length is 12 residues. The CDR3: CSASGAAYEQYF. The CDR3, as DNA: TGCAGTGCTAGTGGGGCCGCCTACGAGCAGTACTTC.

This clonotype was observed a handful of times. The chain couples TRBV29-1 to TRBJ2-7, with D unclear. This CDR3 region has 11 residues. Trimming removed 6 bases from V and 4 bases from J, with 10 bases in between. Germline V lookup: CDR1 SQVTM, CDR2 ANQGSEA. The CDR3: CSVLDRYEQYF. The CDR3, as DNA: TGCAGCGTCTTGGATCGGTACGAGCAGTACTTC.

The chain uses TRBV27 and TRBJ2-7; D not certain. This CDR3 spans 13 amino acids. V was pared by 3 bases and J by 1 base, with 7 bases between. CDR1 MNHEY and CDR2 SMNVEV come from the germline V gene (reference sequence). The CDR3 coding sequence is TGTGCCAGCAGTTTTACCCTATCCTACGAGCAGTACTTC. Translated, it gives CASSFTLSYEQYF.

The chain uses TRBV13 and TRBJ2-7, with 8 bases aligning to TRBD1. Germline V gives CDR1 PRHDT, CDR2 FYEKMQ (reference sequence). CDR3 length: 15 residues. J lost 3 bases, V lost 5 bases, and 9 bases had no gene match. CDR3 coding DNA: TGTGCCAGCAGCCTCCGTGGGACAGGACACTACGAGCAGTACTTC. Protein: CASSLRGTGHYEQYF.

The chain uses TRBV20-1 and TRBJ2-7; possible D gene TRBD1, 5 bases. The CDR3 extends over 13 amino acids. The ends were cut back, 6 bases at V and 4 bases at J, with 16 bases in the middle. Germline V gives CDR1 DFQATT, CDR2 SNEGSKA (reference sequence). DNA for the CDR3: TGCAGTGCCAGGCCGACAGATCGATACGAGCAGTACTTC. This sequence encodes CSARPTDRYEQYF.

This chain joins TRBV24-1 and TRBJ2-3, with D uncertain. This CDR3 spans 15 amino acids. Germline V gene lookup returns CDR1 KGHDR and CDR2 SFDVKD. The V and J ends lost 3 bases and 4 bases respectively, with 13 bases between them. CDR3 DNA: TGTGCCACCAGTGATGGGGTCCCGGGTGCAGATACGCAGTATTTT. Translated: CATSDGVPGADTQYF.

This clonotype was seen more than once but under ten times. The chain joins TRBV27 to TRBJ1-5, with unresolved D. Between the trimmed V and J ends, which lost 1 base and 7 bases, there was a span of 8 bases. The V gene's germline CDR1 is MNHEY and CDR2 SMNVEV (reference sequence). The CDR3 loop spans 13 amino acids. This chain's CDR3 is CASSLYILQPQHF. CDR3 nucleotide sequence: TGTGCCAGCAGTTTATACATCCTCCAGCCCCAGCATTTT.

This clonotype has just a few counts. The chain combines TRBV12-3 or TRBV12-4 with TRBJ2-7, with TRBD1 matching over 9 bases. V shed 4 bases, J shed 5 bases, and the junction held 9 bases outside the gene matches. The CDR3 has 15 residues. CDR3 sequence: CASSSTGTGPDEQYF. CDR3 DNA sequence: TGTGCCAGCAGTTCGACCGGGACAGGGCCGGACGAGCAGTACTTC.

The chain combines TRBV21-1 with TRBJ2-5; TRBD1 was called by the table and not checked on the DNA. The DNA matches TRBJ2-7 better at its end, which makes the J call doubtful. TRBV21-1 is labeled a pseudogene. The CDR3 is 14 amino acids. CDR3 protein: CASSGAWGPYEQYF. As DNA, the CDR3 is TGTGCCAGCAGCGGCGCCTGGGGTCCCTACGAGCAGTACTTC.

This clonotype appeared a few times. This chain joins TRBV29-1 and TRBJ2-7, with D possibly being TRBD1 (6 bases). CDR3 length: 14 residues. V was clipped by 5 bases and J by 2 bases, with 16 bases between them. The V gene's germline CDR1 is SQVTM and CDR2 ANQGSEA. The CDR3 nucleotides read TGCAGCGTTTCCAATGACAGGCCACCCTACGAGCAGTACTTC. Translation: CSVSNDRPPYEQYF.